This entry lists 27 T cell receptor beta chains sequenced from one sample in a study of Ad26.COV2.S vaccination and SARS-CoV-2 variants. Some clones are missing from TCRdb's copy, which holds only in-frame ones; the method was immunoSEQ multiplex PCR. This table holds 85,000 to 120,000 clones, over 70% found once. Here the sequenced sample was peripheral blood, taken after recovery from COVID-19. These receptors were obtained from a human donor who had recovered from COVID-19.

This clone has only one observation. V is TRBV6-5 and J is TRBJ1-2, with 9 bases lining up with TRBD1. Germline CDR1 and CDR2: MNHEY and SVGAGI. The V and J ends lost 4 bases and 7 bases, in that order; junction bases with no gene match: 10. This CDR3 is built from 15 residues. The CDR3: CASSFSRTGVSGYTF. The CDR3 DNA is TGTGCCAGCAGTTTCTCGAGGACAGGGGTCTCTGGCTACACCTTC.

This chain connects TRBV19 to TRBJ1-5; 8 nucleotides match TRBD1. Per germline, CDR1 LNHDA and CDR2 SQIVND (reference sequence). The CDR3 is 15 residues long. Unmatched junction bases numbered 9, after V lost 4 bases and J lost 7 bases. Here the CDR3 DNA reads TGTGCCAGTAGTAAGGGACAGGCCCACGGACAGCCCCAGCATTTT. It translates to CASSKGQAHGQPQHF.

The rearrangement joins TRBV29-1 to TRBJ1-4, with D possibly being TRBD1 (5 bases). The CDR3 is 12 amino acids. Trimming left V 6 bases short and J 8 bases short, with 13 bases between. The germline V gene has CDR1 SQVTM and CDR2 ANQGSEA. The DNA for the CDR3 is TGCAGCGTCTCCGTGGGGGGAGAAAAACTGTTTTTT. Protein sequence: CSVSVGGEKLFF.

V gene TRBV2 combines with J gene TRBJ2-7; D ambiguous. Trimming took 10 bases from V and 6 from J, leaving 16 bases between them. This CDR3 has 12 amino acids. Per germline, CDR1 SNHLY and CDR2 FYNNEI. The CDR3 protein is CATKIQGPEQYF. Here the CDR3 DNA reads TGTGCCACAAAGATCCAAGGGCCCGAGCAGTACTTC.

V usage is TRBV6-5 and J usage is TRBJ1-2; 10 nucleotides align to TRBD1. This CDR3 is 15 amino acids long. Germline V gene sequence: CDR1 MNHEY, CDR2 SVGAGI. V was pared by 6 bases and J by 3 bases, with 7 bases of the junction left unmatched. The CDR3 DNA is TGTGCCAGCAGCCAACAAGGGACAGGGGACTATGGCTACACCTTC. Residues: CASSQQGTGDYGYTF.

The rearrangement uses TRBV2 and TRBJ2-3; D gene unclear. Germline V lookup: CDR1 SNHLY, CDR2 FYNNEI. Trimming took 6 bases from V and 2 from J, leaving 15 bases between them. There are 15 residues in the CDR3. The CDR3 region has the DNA TGTGCCAGCAGCGCCCAGGCAGGTTACACAGATACGCAGTATTTT. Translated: CASSAQAGYTDTQYF.

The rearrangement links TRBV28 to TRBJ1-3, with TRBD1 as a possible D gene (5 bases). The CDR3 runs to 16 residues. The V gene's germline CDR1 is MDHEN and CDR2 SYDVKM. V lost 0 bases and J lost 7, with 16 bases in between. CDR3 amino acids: CASSLWSGDLGNTIYF. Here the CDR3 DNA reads TGTGCCAGCAGTTTATGGAGTGGGGACCTTGGGAACACCATATATTTT.

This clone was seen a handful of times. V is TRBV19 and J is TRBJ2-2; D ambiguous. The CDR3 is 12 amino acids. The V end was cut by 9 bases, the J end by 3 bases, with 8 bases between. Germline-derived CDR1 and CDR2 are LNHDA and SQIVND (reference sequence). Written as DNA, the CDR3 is TGTGCCAGCATGGATTACACCGGGGAGCTGTTTTTT. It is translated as CASMDYTGELFF. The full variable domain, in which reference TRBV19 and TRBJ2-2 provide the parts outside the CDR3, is DGGITQSPKYLFRKEGQNVTLSCEQNLNHDAMYWYRQDPGQGLRLIYYSQIVNDFQKGDIAEGYSVSREKKESFPLTVTSAQKNPTAFYLCASMDYTGELFFGEGSRLTVL.

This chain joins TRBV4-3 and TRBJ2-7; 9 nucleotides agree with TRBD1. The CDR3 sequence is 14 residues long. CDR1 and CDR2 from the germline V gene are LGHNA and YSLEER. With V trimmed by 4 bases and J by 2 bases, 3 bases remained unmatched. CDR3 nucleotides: TGCGCCAGCAGCCCCGGGACAGGGACCTACGAGCAGTACTTC. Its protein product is CASSPGTGTYEQYF.

The CDR3 nucleotides are TGTGCCAGCAGTTTATCAGGAGATACGGACACTGAAGCTTTCTTT. This translates into CASSLSGDTDTEAFF. This chain connects TRBV28 to TRBJ1-1; the D is unclear. The germline gives CDR1 MDHEN, CDR2 SYDVKM. Between the trimmed V and J ends, which lost 1 base and 3 bases, there was a span of 12 bases. This CDR3 contains 15 residues.

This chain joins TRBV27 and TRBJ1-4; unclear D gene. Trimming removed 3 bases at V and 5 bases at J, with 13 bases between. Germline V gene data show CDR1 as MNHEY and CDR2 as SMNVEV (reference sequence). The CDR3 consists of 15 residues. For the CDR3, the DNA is TGTGCCAGCAGTTTTATCGGCAGCCTAAATGAAAAACTGTTTTTT. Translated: CASSFIGSLNEKLFF. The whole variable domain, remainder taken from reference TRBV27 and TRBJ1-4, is EAQVTQNPRYLITVTGKKLTVTCSQNMNHEYMSWYRQDPGLGLRQIYYSMNVEVTDKGDVPEGYKVSRKEKRNFPLILESPSPNQTSLYFCASSFIGSLNEKLFFGSGTQLSVL.

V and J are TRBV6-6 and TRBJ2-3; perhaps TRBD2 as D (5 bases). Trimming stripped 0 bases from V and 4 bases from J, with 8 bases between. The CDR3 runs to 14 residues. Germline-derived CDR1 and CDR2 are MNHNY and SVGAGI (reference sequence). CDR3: CASSYSDGADTQYF. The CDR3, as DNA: TGTGCCAGCAGTTACTCGGACGGGGCAGATACGCAGTATTTT.

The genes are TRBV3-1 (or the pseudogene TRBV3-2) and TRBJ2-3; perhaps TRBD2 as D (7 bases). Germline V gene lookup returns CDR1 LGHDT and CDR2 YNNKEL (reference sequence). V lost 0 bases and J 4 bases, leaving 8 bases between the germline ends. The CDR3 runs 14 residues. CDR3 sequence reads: CASSQEGGADTQYF. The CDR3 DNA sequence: TGTGCCAGCAGCCAAGAAGGGGGGGCAGATACGCAGTATTTT.

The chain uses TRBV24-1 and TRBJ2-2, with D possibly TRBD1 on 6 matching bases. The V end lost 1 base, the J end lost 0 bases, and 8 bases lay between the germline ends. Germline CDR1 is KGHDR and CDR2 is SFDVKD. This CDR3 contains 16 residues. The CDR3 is CATSDFEGANTGELFF. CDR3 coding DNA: TGTGCCACCAGTGATTTTGAGGGGGCGAACACCGGGGAGCTGTTTTTT.

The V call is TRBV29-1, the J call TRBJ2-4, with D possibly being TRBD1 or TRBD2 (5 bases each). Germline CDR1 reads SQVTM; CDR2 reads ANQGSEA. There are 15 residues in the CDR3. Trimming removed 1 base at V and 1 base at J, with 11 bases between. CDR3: CSVEGGWDAKNIQYF. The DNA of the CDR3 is TGCAGCGTTGAAGGAGGGTGGGACGCCAAAAACATTCAGTACTTC.

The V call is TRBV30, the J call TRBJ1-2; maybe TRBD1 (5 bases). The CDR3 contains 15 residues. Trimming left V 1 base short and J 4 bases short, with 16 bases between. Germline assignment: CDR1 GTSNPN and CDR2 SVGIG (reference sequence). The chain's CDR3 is CAWSAWGPWGYGYTF. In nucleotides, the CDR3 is TGTGCCTGGAGTGCTTGGGGCCCGTGGGGCTATGGCTACACCTTC. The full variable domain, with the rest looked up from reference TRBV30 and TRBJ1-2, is SQTIHQWPATLVQPVGSPLSLECTVEGTSNPNLYWYRQAAGRGLQLLFYSVGIGQISSEVPQNLSASRPQDRQFILSSKKLLLSDSGFYLCAWSAWGPWGYGYTFGSGTRLTVV.

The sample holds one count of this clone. DNA of the CDR3: TGTGCCAGCAGCTTAGTGTTCGGGGGGGCCGGGGATACGCAGTATTTT. This translates into CASSLVFGGAGDTQYF. V usage is TRBV7-2 and J usage is TRBJ2-3; TRBD2 matches 8 bases. The CDR3 loop spans 16 amino acids. The V and J ends lost 1 base and 6 bases, in that order; junction bases with no gene match: 9. Germline CDR1 SGHTA, CDR2 FQGNSA. Looking up the rest from reference TRBV7-2 and TRBJ2-3 gives the full variable domain: GAGVSQSPSNKVTEKGKDVELRCDPISGHTALYWYRQSLGQGLEFLIYFQGNSAPDKSGLPSDRFSAERTGGSVSTLTIQRTQQEDSAVYLCASSLVFGGAGDTQYFGPGTRLTVL.

This chain's CDR3 is CASSLLEGREQYF. As DNA, the CDR3 is TGTGCCAGCAGTTTACTCGAGGGTCGGGAGCAGTACTTC. The chain carries TRBV12-3 or TRBV12-4 and TRBJ2-7; D perhaps matches TRBD2 (5 bases). The ends were cut back, 2 bases at V and 7 bases at J, with 12 bases in the middle. This CDR3 region has 13 residues.

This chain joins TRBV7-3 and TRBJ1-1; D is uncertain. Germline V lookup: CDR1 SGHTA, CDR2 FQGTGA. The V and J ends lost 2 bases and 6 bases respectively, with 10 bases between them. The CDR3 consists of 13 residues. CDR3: CASSLFAGAEAFF. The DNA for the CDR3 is TGTGCCAGCAGCTTATTCGCCGGGGCTGAAGCTTTCTTT.

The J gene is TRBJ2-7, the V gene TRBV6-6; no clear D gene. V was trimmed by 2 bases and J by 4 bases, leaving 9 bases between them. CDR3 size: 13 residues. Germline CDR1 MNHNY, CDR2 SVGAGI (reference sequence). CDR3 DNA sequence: TGTGCCAGCAGTTACGGGGTCGGGTACGAGCAGTACTTC. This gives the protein CASSYGVGYEQYF.

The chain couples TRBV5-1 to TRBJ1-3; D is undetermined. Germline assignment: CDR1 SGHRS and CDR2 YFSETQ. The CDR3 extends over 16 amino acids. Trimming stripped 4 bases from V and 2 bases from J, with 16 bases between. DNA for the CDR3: TGCGCCAGCAGCCCTGCAGCCCTCGGGGCTGGAAACACCATATATTTT. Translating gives CASSPAALGAGNTIYF.

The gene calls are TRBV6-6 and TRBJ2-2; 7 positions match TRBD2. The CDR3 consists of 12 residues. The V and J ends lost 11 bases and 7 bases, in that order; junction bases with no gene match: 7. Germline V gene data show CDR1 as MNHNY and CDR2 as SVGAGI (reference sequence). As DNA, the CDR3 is TGTGCCGCGGGGGAAATGGACGGGGAGCTGTTTTTT. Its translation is CAAGEMDGELFF.

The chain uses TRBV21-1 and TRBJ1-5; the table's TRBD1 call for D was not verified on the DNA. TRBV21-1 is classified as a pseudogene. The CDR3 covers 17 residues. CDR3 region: CASSKQRRDRVDQPQHF. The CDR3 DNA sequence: TGTGCCAGCAGCAAACAAAGGAGGGACAGGGTGGATCAGCCCCAGCATTTT.

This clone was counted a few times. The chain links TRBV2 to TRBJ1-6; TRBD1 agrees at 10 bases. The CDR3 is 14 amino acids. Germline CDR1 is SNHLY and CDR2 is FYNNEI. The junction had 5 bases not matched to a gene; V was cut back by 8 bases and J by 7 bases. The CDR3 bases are TGTGCCAGCGGGACAGGGGTCCCCAATTCACCCCTCCACTTT. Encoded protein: CASGTGVPNSPLHF.

The CDR3 spells CASRREQGNTEAFF. CDR3 coding DNA: TGTGCCAGCAGGCGGGAACAGGGTAACACTGAAGCTTTCTTT. The V and J genes are TRBV13 and TRBJ1-1, with a weak D call TRBD1 (6 bases). The germline CDR1 and CDR2 sequences are PRHDT and FYEKMQ (reference sequence). V dropped 6 bases and J dropped 2 bases, with 13 bases sitting between them. The CDR3 is 14 amino acids.

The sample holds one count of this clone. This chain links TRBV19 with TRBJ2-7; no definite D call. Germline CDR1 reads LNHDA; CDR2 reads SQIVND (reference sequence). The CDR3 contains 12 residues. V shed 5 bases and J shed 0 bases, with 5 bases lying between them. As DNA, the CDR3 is TGTGCCAGTAGTGGGGACTCCTACGAGCAGTACTTC. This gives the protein CASSGDSYEQYF.

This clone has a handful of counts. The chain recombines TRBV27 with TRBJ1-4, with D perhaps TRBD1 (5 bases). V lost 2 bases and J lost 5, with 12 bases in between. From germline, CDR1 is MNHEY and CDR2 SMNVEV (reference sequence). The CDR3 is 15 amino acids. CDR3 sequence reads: CASSLQGLRNEKLFF. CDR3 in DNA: TGTGCCAGCAGTTTACAGGGACTCAGGAATGAAAAACTGTTTTTT.